The clone carrying this TCR beta chain was seen repeatedly, ten times or more. The germline CDR1 and CDR2 sequences are LNHNV and YYDKDF (reference sequence). Trimming shortened V by 3 bases and J by 5 bases, and 20 bases separated the two germline ends. This CDR3 is built from 16 residues. This record comes from a study of T-cell reconstitution after alpha-beta-depleted transplantation in children. Preparation of the TCRbeta library involved a method that used unique molecular identifiers. TCRdb re-called the PCR reads through MiXCR, storing one row per CDR3 protein. The sample gives 190,000 or so distinct CDR3 sequences, about 6.3% of which show up once; around 3.1% is in the top ten.

This TCR was recovered from a human donor who donated a stem cell graft to a child with Wiskott-Aldrich syndrome. V usage is TRBV15 and J usage is TRBJ2-7; D gene unclear. Specimen: PBMCs from the stem cell graft donor, collected from the stem cell graft. CDR3 DNA sequence: TGTGCCACCAGCAGTGGCTCGGCTTCTCCATACCACGAGCAGTACTTC. It yields the protein CATSSGSASPYHEQYF.